This TCR beta chain emerged from a study of Ad26.COV2.S vaccination and SARS-CoV-2 variants. Study-level results: Quantification of TCR breadth and depth may have yielded underestimates of total T cell responses.

There are 12 residues in the CDR3. Per germline, CDR1 PRHDT and CDR2 FYEKMQ (reference sequence). Trimming took off 5 bases at V and 7 bases at J, with 11 bases between the two ends. The data were produced by immunoSEQ multiplex PCR, yet TCRdb's version contains in-frame clones alone and is incomplete. This sample yields more than 400,000 clones, of which about 92% are seen a single time; about 1.7% belongs to the top ten. Comments on this clone: Its antigen is currently unknown.

As for treatment: approximately 18 received Ad26.COV2.S at low or high dose, single or two shots; 5 received placebo; per-sample allocation not given. Following the first vaccine or placebo injection, samples were taken on day 63. V and J are TRBV13 and TRBJ1-1; D perhaps matches TRBD1 (5 bases). The TCR was taken from a person between 18 and 59 years old who received the Ad26.COV2.S COVID-19 vaccine or a placebo. The specimen was peripheral blood, collected in a trial of Ad26.COV2.S vaccine versus placebo. CDR3: CASSVRGLEAFF. The CDR3 coding sequence is TGTGCCAGCAGCGTACGGGGCCTTGAAGCTTTCTTT.